Sequencing of this TCR beta chain was carried out in a study of shared clonotypes between healthy human individuals. TCRdb's copy holds only in-frame clones and misses some; the assay was immunoSEQ multiplex PCR. The data show about 680,000 clones, 73% seen once. This clone was observed at least ten times. Germline V gene lookup returns CDR1 LNHDA and CDR2 SQIVND (reference sequence). The CDR3 loop spans 14 amino acids. Trimming shortened V by 6 bases and J by 4 bases, and 13 bases separated the two germline ends. The source of this sequence is a woman in her twenties or thirties in good health. This chain joins TRBV19 and TRBJ1-3; D remains unclear. The sample was memory CD4+ T cells sorted from blood. Specified subset: CD45RA-negative fraction. In nucleotides, the CDR3 is TGTGCCAGTAGGTCCCGGAGTACGGGAAACACCATATATTTT. Residues: CASRSRSTGNTIYF.